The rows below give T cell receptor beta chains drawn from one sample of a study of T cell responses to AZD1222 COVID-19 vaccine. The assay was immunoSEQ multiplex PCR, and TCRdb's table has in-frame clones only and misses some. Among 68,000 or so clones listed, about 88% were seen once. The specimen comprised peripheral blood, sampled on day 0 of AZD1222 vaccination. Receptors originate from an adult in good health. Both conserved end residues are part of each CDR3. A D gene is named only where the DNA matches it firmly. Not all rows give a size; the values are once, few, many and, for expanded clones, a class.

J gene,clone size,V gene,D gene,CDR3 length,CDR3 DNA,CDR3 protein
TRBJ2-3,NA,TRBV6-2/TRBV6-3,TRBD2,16,TGTGCCAGCAGTCCCCACGGGAGGGGCGTCACAGATACGCAGTATTTT,CASSPHGRGVTDTQYF
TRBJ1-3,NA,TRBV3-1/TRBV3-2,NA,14,TGTGCCAGCAGGAAACAGCATTCTGGAAACACCATATATTTT,CASRKQHSGNTIYF
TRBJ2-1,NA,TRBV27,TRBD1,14,TGTGCCAGCAGTTTTAGGGGGCAGTCCGCCGAGCAGTTCTTC,CASSFRGQSAEQFF
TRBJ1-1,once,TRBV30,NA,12,TGTGCCTGGAGTTTAGGTAACACTGAAGCTTTCTTT,CAWSLGNTEAFF
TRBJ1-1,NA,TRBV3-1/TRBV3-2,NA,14,TGTGCCAGCAGCCCCTTTCTCGGGAGCACTGAAGCTTTCTTT,CASSPFLGSTEAFF
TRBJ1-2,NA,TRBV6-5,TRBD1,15,TGTGCCAGCAGGGAGACAGGGTTCGATGTATATGGCTACACCTTC,CASRETGFDVYGYTF
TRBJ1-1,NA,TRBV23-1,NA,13,TGCGCCAACCCTCCACAGGGAAACACTGAAGCTTTCTTT,CANPPQGNTEAFF
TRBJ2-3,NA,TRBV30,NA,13,TGTGCCTGGAACAGGAGGAACACAGATACGCAGTATTTT,CAWNRRNTDTQYF
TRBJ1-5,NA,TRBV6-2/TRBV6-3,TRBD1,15,TGTGCCAGCAGCCTCTTTGACAGGGACAATCAGCCCCAGCATTTT,CASSLFDRDNQPQHF
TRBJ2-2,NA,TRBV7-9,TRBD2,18,TGTGCCAGCAGTGATTCGACTAGCGGGAGCGGCCCCACCGGGGAGCTGTTTTTT,CASSDSTSGSGPTGELFF
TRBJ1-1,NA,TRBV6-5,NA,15,TGTGCCAGCAAGAATAGTCTTAACATGAACACTGAAGCTTTCTTT,CASKNSLNMNTEAFF
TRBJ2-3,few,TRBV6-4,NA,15,TGTGCCAGCAGTGACAGGCCTGCGGAGGCAGATACGCAGTATTTT,CASSDRPAEADTQYF
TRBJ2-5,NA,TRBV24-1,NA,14,TGTGCCACCAGTGGGGCCGAAACTCAAGAGACCCAGTACTTC,CATSGAETQETQYF
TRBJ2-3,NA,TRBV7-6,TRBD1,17,TGTGCCAGCAGCTCCCCTTTACAGGGGCCTTTCACAGATACGCAGTATTTT,CASSSPLQGPFTDTQYF
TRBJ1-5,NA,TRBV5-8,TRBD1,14,TGTGCCACCACCGGACAGGGTTATCGCCAGCCCCAGCATTTT,CATTGQGYRQPQHF
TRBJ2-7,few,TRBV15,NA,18,TGTGCCACCAGCAGAAACCCCAAAGGGGCTTCCTTAGACTACGAGCAGTACTTC,CATSRNPKGASLDYEQYF
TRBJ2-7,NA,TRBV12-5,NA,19,TGTGCTAGTGGGACCTCATTCGGACAGATCAGCCCCCACTCCTACGAGCAGTACTTC,CASGTSFGQISPHSYEQYF
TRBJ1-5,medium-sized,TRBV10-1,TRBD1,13,TGCGCCAGCAGGTGGGACAGGGAACAGCCCCAGCATTTT,CASRWDREQPQHF
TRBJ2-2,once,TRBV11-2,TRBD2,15,TGTGCCAGCAGCTTATGGGGGAGGGGCGCCGGGGAGCTGTTTTTT,CASSLWGRGAGELFF
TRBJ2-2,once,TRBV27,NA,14,TGTGCCAGCAGTTTTTTCGCCTCCACGGGGGAGCTGTTTTTT,CASSFFASTGELFF
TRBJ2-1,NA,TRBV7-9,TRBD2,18,TGTGCCAGCAGCCCCCCTGGGGTGGGTAGCGGGAGTCGAAATGAGCAGTTCTTC,CASSPPGVGSGSRNEQFF
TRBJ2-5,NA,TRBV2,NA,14,TGTGCCAGCAGTGAAACTACAGTCCAAGAGACCCAGTACTTC,CASSETTVQETQYF
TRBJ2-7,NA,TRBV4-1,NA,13,TGCGCCAGCACCCCCCTGATTGGAGGCGAGCAGTACTTC,CASTPLIGGEQYF
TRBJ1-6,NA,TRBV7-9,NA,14,TGTGCCAGCAGCCGGGACAACCTTAATTCACCCCTCCACTTT,CASSRDNLNSPLHF
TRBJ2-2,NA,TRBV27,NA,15,TGTGCCAGCAGGCCCACGGACACGAACACCGGGGAGCTGTTTTTT,CASRPTDTNTGELFF
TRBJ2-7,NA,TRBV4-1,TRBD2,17,TGCGCCAGCAGCCAAGTACCCACACTAGCGGGAGAATACGAGCAGTACTTC,CASSQVPTLAGEYEQYF
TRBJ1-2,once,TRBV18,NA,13,TGTGCCAGCTCACCAGGGGCTAACTATGGCTACACCTTC,CASSPGANYGYTF
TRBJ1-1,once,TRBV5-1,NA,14,TGCGCCAGCAGCTCCCACTCGACAGACACTGAAGCTTTCTTT,CASSSHSTDTEAFF
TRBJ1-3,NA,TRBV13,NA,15,TGTGCCAGCAGCTTCGGTTTGGGCTCTGGAAACACCATATATTTT,CASSFGLGSGNTIYF
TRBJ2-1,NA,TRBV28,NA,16,TGTGCCAGCAGTTTAAGTCGGGGTAGCTCCTACAATGAGCAGTTCTTC,CASSLSRGSSYNEQFF
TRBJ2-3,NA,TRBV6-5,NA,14,TGTGCCAGCAGGGTGTTGGGTAGCACAGATACGCAGTATTTT,CASRVLGSTDTQYF
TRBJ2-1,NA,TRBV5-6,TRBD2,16,TGTGCCAGCAGCTTGCGGGCTAGCGGGAGGGCGAATGAGCAGTTCTTC,CASSLRASGRANEQFF
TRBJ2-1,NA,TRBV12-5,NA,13,TGTGCTAGTGGTTTAGGGCAGGTCAATGAGCAGTTCTTC,CASGLGQVNEQFF
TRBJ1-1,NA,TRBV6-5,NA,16,TGTGCCAGCAGTTACACTACAGGGCTGCGGGGGACTGAAGCTTTCTTT,CASSYTTGLRGTEAFF
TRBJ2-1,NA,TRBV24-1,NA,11,TGTGCCACCAGTGAAGGATATGAGCAGTTCTTC,CATSEGYEQFF
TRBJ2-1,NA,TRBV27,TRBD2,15,TGTGCCAGCAGCCCCGGGACTAGCGGCTACAATGAGCAGTTCTTC,CASSPGTSGYNEQFF
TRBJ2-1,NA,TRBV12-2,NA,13,TGTGCAAGTCGCTTGCGCTCCTACAATGAGCAGTTCTTC,CASRLRSYNEQFF
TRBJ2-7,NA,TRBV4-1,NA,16,TGCGCCAGCAGCCAAGACCCCGACAGGTCCTCCTACGAGCAGTACTTC,CASSQDPDRSSYEQYF
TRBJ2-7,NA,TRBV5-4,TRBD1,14,TGTGCCAGCAGCCCGGGACAGGGTGCGTACGAGCAGTACTTC,CASSPGQGAYEQYF
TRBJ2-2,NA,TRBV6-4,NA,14,TGTGCCAGCAGTGACGGAGAGAACACCGGGGAGCTGTTTTTT,CASSDGENTGELFF
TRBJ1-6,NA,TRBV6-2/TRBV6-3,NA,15,TGTGCCAGCAGTTACTCGCGCTTGGGCACGGGGGCCCTCCACTTT,CASSYSRLGTGALHF
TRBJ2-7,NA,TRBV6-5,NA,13,TGTGCCAGCAATATAGACGCAACCTACGAGCAGTACTTC,CASNIDATYEQYF
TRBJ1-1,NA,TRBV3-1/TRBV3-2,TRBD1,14,TGTGCCAGCAGCCGTAACAGGGGGGTCACTGAAGCTTTCTTT,CASSRNRGVTEAFF
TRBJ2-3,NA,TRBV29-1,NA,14,TGCAGCGCGAAGTCAGGGCCCGGTGCAGATACGCAGTATTTT,CSAKSGPGADTQYF
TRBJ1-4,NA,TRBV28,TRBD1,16,TGTGCCAGCAGTGAAGCCCAGGGGGCCCGTAATGAAAAACTGTTTTTT,CASSEAQGARNEKLFF
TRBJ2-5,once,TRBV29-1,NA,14,TGCAGCGTTTGGAGATTTGGGGGAGAAGAGACCCAGTACTTC,CSVWRFGGEETQYF
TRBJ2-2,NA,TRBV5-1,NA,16,TGCGCCAGCAGCTTGGTGCCGAGTCGGAACACCGGGGAGCTGTTTTTT,CASSLVPSRNTGELFF
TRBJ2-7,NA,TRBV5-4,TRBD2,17,TGTGCCAGCAGCTTCGGGCGTCTAGCGGGAGTCTCCTACGAGCAGTACTTC,CASSFGRLAGVSYEQYF
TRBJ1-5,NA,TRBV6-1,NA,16,TGTGCCAGCAGTGAATACAAGAGATCTAGCAATCAGCCCCAGCATTTT,CASSEYKRSSNQPQHF
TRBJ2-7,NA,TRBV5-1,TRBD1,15,TGCGCCAGCAGCTTGGATCCAGGGGGTTCAGGCGAGCAGTACTTC,CASSLDPGGSGEQYF
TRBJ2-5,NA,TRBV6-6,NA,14,TGTGCCACCGGGGAGTGGGGGTCCAATACGCCCCAGTACTTC,CATGEWGSNTPQYF
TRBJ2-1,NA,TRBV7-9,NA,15,TGTGCCAGCAGCTTTGAGACTAAACCCTACAATGAGCAGTTCTTC,CASSFETKPYNEQFF
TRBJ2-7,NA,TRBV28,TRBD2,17,TGTGCCAGCAGCACCAACGGGGGGGGTGAGTCCGGGCGCGAGCAGTACTTC,CASSTNGGGESGREQYF
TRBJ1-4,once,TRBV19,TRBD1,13,TGTGCCAGCAGGACAGGGCCCCATGAAAAACTGTTTTTT,CASRTGPHEKLFF
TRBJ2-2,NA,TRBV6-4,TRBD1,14,TGTGCCAGCAGCGCCCAGGGGGCCACCGGGGAGCTGTTTTTT,CASSAQGATGELFF
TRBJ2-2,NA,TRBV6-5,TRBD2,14,TGTGCCACCAAAGCGGGAGAGACCACCGGGGAGCTGTTTTTT,CATKAGETTGELFF
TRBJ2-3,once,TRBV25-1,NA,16,TGTGCCAGCAGTGGATATTACGGAGGGCCCGTAGATACGCAGTATTTT,CASSGYYGGPVDTQYF
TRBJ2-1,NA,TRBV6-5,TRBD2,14,TGTGCCAGCAAGGGGCGGGAGAGCCAGAATGAGCAGTTCTTC,CASKGRESQNEQFF
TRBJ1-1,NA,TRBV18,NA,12,TGTGCCAGCTCACCAGATCAGGGGTTAGCTTTCTTT,CASSPDQGLAFF
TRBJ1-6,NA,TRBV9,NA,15,TGTGCCAGCAGCGTAAAGACAGGACTAGGTTCACCCCTCCACTTT,CASSVKTGLGSPLHF